This entry lists 13 T cell receptor beta chains sequenced from one sample in a study of T cells in Graves' hyperthyroidism and ophthalmopathy. What was amplified from RNA transcripts were TCR beta CDR3 regions. The TCR CDR3 was amplified in a first-round RT-PCR using the HTBI primer set. TCRdb redid the calling of the multiplex PCR reads with MiXCR, one entry per CDR3 protein. Of approximately 690,000 distinct CDR3 sequences detected, 20% appear once; the ten largest clones hold around a third. Sequenced: blood. The receptors come from a man aged 25 to 45 with Graves' ophthalmopathy.

The chain joins TRBV30 to TRBJ2-5; no definite D call. V dropped 0 bases and J dropped 5 bases, with 10 bases sitting between them. The CDR3 extends over 13 amino acids. Germline-derived CDR1 and CDR2 are GTSNPN and SVGIG (reference sequence). The CDR3 region is CAWSVYVGETQYF. The DNA for the CDR3 is TGTGCCTGGAGTGTGTATGTGGGTGAGACCCAGTACTTC.

This clonotype was recorded at least ten times. The rearrangement links TRBV13 to TRBJ1-6; TRBD1 is a possible D gene (5 bases). The CDR3 consists of 14 residues. Trimming removed 1 base from V and 7 bases from J, with 8 bases in between. CDR1 PRHDT and CDR2 FYEKMQ come from the germline V gene (reference sequence). The CDR3 is CASSLEGRNSPLHF. CDR3 nucleotide sequence: TGTGCCAGCAGCTTAGAGGGACGCAATTCACCCCTCCACTTT. The full variable domain, in which reference TRBV13 and TRBJ1-6 provide the parts outside the CDR3, is AAGVIQSPRHLIKEKRETATLKCYPIPRHDTVYWYQQGPGQDPQFLISFYEKMQSDKGSIPDRFSAQQFSDYHSELNMSSLELGDSALYFCASSLEGRNSPLHFGNGTRLTVT.

This clonotype has a count of ten or more. In DNA form, the CDR3 reads TGTGCCAGCAGTCTTAGCGGGAGGGCCGGGATTGAGCAGTTCTTC. Translated: CASSLSGRAGIEQFF. The rearrangement links TRBV28 to TRBJ2-1; 11 bases agree with TRBD2. The trim removed 5 bases at V and 9 bases at J, leaving 9 bases unmatched. Per the germline V gene, CDR1 is MDHEN and CDR2 is SYDVKM. The CDR3 sequence is 15 residues long.

This chain links TRBV20-1 with TRBJ2-1; D is ambiguous. V was clipped by 4 bases and J by 6 bases, with 16 bases between them. The CDR3 totals 14 residues. Germline CDR1 and CDR2: DFQATT and SNEGSKA (reference sequence). CDR3 region: CSATTALGLNEQFF. DNA for the CDR3: TGCAGTGCTACGACCGCCTTGGGTCTCAATGAGCAGTTCTTC.

V and J are TRBV4-3 and TRBJ2-1; D not resolved. Trimming removed 1 base from V and 0 bases from J, with 7 bases in between. The CDR3 runs to 15 residues. Germline V gene data show CDR1 as LGHNA and CDR2 as YSLEER. The CDR3 bases are TGCGCCAGCAGCCAAGGTTACAGCTCCTACAATGAGCAGTTCTTC. Translated: CASSQGYSSYNEQFF.

This clonotype has more than one count but fewer than ten. The chain has TRBV7-9 and TRBJ2-1; D may be TRBD1 (6 bases). Trimming took off 0 bases at V and 6 bases at J, with 18 bases between the two ends. There are 17 residues in the CDR3. CDR1 SEHNR and CDR2 FQNEAQ come from the germline V gene (reference sequence). This CDR3 reads CASSLAGGRTEGNEQFF. The CDR3 nucleotides are TGTGCCAGCAGCTTAGCGGGTGGTCGGACAGAGGGCAATGAGCAGTTCTTC.

The chain uses TRBV5-6 and TRBJ1-1; the D is unclear. Trimming removed 4 bases at V and 9 bases at J, with 13 bases between. The CDR3 is made up of 12 amino acids. Germline V CDR1 and CDR2: SGHDT, YYEEEE. CDR3: CASSLDGIKAFF. The CDR3 nucleotides are TGTGCCAGCAGCCTTGACGGTATAAAAGCTTTCTTT.

The chain carries TRBV9 and TRBJ1-6; no firm D call. V dropped 4 bases and J dropped 10 bases, with 18 bases sitting between them. CDR3 length: 15 residues. Germline-derived CDR1 and CDR2 are SGDLS and YYNGEE. CDR3 residues: CASSKRPSGGSPLHF. As DNA, the CDR3 is TGTGCCAGCAGCAAGCGGCCCAGCGGAGGCTCACCCCTCCACTTT.

This clonotype has a handful of counts. This rearrangement joins TRBV6-1 to TRBJ2-7, with 10 bases lining up with TRBD2. This CDR3 has 16 amino acids. The germline CDR1 and CDR2 sequences are MNHNS and SASEGT. Trimming took 6 bases from V and 6 from J; bases not matched to a gene: 14. CDR3 residues: CASRRTSSGSDREQYF. The CDR3 region has the DNA TGTGCCAGCAGACGAACCTCTAGCGGGAGTGATCGCGAGCAGTACTTC.

This clonotype has a single count. The chain carries TRBV9 and TRBJ2-1, with D possibly being TRBD2 (5 bases). CDR3 size: 16 residues. V was shortened by 0 bases and J by 0 bases, with 10 bases between the two germline ends. The germline CDR1 and CDR2 sequences are SGDLS and YYNGEE. CDR3 nucleotide sequence: TGTGCCAGCAGCGTAGGAACGGGGAGCTCCTACAATGAGCAGTTCTTC. Residues: CASSVGTGSSYNEQFF.

This clonotype was recorded a few times. V is TRBV7-2 and J is TRBJ1-3, with a possible D match to TRBD1 (5 bases). Trimming took off 1 base at V and 0 bases at J, with 13 bases between the two ends. Per the germline V gene, CDR1 is SGHTA and CDR2 is FQGNSA. CDR3 length: 17 residues. The CDR3 loop is CASSLVGQDISGNTIYF. The CDR3 DNA reads TGTGCCAGCAGCTTAGTTGGTCAGGACATCTCTGGAAACACCATATATTTT.

This clonotype appeared many times. This chain uses TRBV28 with TRBJ2-7, with 7 bases identical to TRBD2. CDR3 size: 14 residues. The J segment lost 2 bases and the V segment lost 2 bases, leaving 3 bases of the junction unmatched. Germline V lookup: CDR1 MDHEN, CDR2 SYDVKM. The CDR3 loop reads CASSLEAGTYEQYF. The CDR3 bases are TGTGCCAGCAGTTTAGAAGCGGGAACCTACGAGCAGTACTTC.

The rearrangement links TRBV12-3 or TRBV12-4 to TRBJ2-3; D call uncertain. V lost 3 bases and J lost 4, with 11 bases in between. This CDR3 has 14 residues. DNA for the CDR3: TGTGCCAGCAGTTTTACCGGGCTAGCAGATACGCAGTATTTT. Translating gives CASSFTGLADTQYF.